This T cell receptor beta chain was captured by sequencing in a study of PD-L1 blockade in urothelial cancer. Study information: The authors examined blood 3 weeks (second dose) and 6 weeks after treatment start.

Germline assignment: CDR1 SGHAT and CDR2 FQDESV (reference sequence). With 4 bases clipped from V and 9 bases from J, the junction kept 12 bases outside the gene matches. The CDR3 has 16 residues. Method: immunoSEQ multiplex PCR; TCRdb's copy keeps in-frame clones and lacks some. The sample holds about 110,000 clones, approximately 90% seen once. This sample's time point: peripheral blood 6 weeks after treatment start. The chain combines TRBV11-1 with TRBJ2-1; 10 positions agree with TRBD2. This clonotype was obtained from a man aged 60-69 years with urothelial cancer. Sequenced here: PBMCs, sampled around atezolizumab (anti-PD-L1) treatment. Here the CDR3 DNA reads TGTGCCAGCAGCTCCTGGGCTAGCGGGAGTTTGGGTGAGCAGTTCTTC. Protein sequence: CASSSWASGSLGEQFF. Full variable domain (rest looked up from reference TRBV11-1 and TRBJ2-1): EAEVAQSPRYKITEKSQAVAFWCDPISGHATLYWYRQILGQGPELLVQFQDESVVDDSQLPKDRFSAERLKGVDSTLKIQPAELGDSAMYLCASSSWASGSLGEQFFGPGTRLTVL.